These 18 T cell receptor beta chains were all obtained from the same sample, sequenced in a study of Graves' ophthalmopathy and Graves' hyperthyroidism. Amplification of the TCR beta CDR3 regions used RNA transcripts (as template). The library came from an HTBI-primed first-round RT-PCR and a second-round multiplex PCR. TCRdb reanalysed the multiplex PCR reads using MiXCR and keeps one entry per CDR3 protein. The table shows just over 600,000 distinct CDR3 sequences, with over 20% occurring only once. Sequencing was performed on peripheral blood. The receptors were sampled from a woman aged 18 to 35 with stable Graves' hyperthyroidism. Some clones in this sample may be carry-over from other donors' samples.

This clonotype was seen at least ten times. V is TRBV29-1 and J is TRBJ2-7, with TRBD2 as a possible D gene (5 bases). This CDR3 is built from 13 residues. Germline loops: CDR1 SQVTM, CDR2 ANQGSEA. Trimming shortened V by 2 bases and J by 7 bases, and 15 bases separated the two germline ends. In DNA, the CDR3 is TGCAGCGTTGAACCTCTGGGCTCGGGGGAGCAGTACTTC. This codes for CSVEPLGSGEQYF.

The sample holds one count of this clonotype. This chain links TRBV9 with TRBJ1-6; D is possibly TRBD1 (6 bases). The CDR3 has 14 residues. V lost 3 bases and J lost 5, with 9 bases in between. Germline V CDR1 and CDR2: SGDLS, YYNGEE. The CDR3 spells CASSADSHNSPLHF. Here the CDR3 DNA reads TGTGCCAGCAGCGCGGACAGCCATAATTCACCCCTCCACTTT.

This rearrangement joins TRBV7-2 to TRBJ1-2; TRBD1 aligns across 9 bases. The V gene's germline CDR1 is SGHTA and CDR2 FQGNSA. Trimming at V came to 5 bases and at J to 8 bases, leaving 9 bases not matched to a gene. The CDR3 spans 14 residues. Written as DNA, the CDR3 is TGTGCCAGCAGCCCCGGGACAGGGCACGTCGGCTACACCTTC. This translates into CASSPGTGHVGYTF.

This clonotype has at least ten counts. This rearrangement joins TRBV6-1 to TRBJ1-1, with D possibly matching TRBD1 (6 bases). Per the germline V gene, CDR1 is MNHNS and CDR2 is SASEGT. The ends were cut back, 7 bases at V and 1 base at J, with 16 bases in the middle. The CDR3 totals 15 residues. The CDR3 DNA reads TGTGCCAGCACTGGCACAGGGACCCCGAACACTGAAGCTTTCTTT. Its translation is CASTGTGTPNTEAFF.

The table lists this clonotype with many counts. This sequence joins TRBV24-1 and TRBJ1-5, with no clear D. The CDR3 sequence is 11 residues long. The ends were cut back, 8 bases at V and 5 bases at J, with 6 bases in the middle. CDR1 and CDR2 (germline): KGHDR, SFDVKD. The CDR3 DNA reads as TGTGCCACCAATAGGCATCAGCCCCAGCATTTT. Translated: CATNRHQPQHF.

In its sample, this clonotype was seen a few times. The gene calls are TRBV4-2 and TRBJ1-2; no firm D call. This CDR3 region has 17 residues. CDR1 and CDR2 from the germline V gene are LGHNA and YNFKEQ. The ends were cut back, 5 bases at V and 0 bases at J, with 19 bases in the middle. The DNA for the CDR3 is TGTGCCAGCAGCTCAAGAGTTGGTTTCATTTCTAACTATGGCTACACCTTC. It encodes CASSSRVGFISNYGYTF.

The rearrangement joins TRBV4-3 to TRBJ2-7; the D gene is possibly TRBD2 (5 bases). This CDR3 spans 15 amino acids. Germline V lookup: CDR1 LGHNA, CDR2 YSLEER. V lost 5 bases and J lost 2, with 16 bases in between. DNA for the CDR3: TGCGCCAGCAGCTACGCGGTAGCGCTTACCTACGAGCAGTACTTC. Protein: CASSYAVALTYEQYF.

This clonotype was seen ten or more times. This chain uses TRBV28 with TRBJ1-2; 10 bases fit TRBD1. The CDR3 consists of 15 residues. The germline V gene has CDR1 MDHEN and CDR2 SYDVKM. The junction had 10 bases not matched to a gene; V was cut back by 8 bases and J by 4 bases. CDR3 in DNA: TGTGCCAGCTGTTCCGGGACAGGGGTTTTCTATGGCTACACCTTC. Its translation is CASCSGTGVFYGYTF.

The chain joins TRBV6-5 to TRBJ2-7, with a weak D call TRBD2 (5 bases). The germline gives CDR1 MNHEY, CDR2 SVGAGI. CDR3 length: 15 residues. Trimming removed 2 bases at V and 4 bases at J, with 15 bases between. In DNA, the CDR3 is TGTGCCAGCAGTTACCCGGCGAGCGGAGATTACGAGCAGTACTTC. This sequence encodes CASSYPASGDYEQYF.

This clonotype was recorded only once. The chain employs TRBV9 and TRBJ1-1; the D gene is possibly TRBD1 (5 bases). This CDR3 region has 16 residues. Trimming left V 4 bases short and J 4 bases short, with 20 bases between. Germline V gene lookup returns CDR1 SGDLS and CDR2 YYNGEE. CDR3 sequence: CASSTGVGREATEAFF. CDR3 coding DNA: TGTGCCAGCAGCACAGGAGTGGGCAGGGAGGCCACTGAAGCTTTCTTT.

J is TRBJ1-5 and V is TRBV24-1; weak D call: TRBD1 (6 bases). The CDR3 is made up of 17 amino acids. V was trimmed by 2 bases and J by 0 bases, leaving 13 bases between them. The germline V gene has CDR1 KGHDR and CDR2 SFDVKD. The CDR3 coding sequence is TGTGCCACCAGTGATTCCCAGGGGTCGTATAGCAATCAGCCCCAGCATTTT. It translates to CATSDSQGSYSNQPQHF.

This clonotype occurred many times. The J gene is TRBJ1-5, the V gene TRBV2; tentative D call: TRBD1 (5 bases). This CDR3 is built from 16 residues. The germline V and J ends were trimmed by 6 bases and 3 bases, with 18 bases remaining between them. CDR1 and CDR2 (germline): SNHLY, FYNNEI. The CDR3 loop reads CASSLQPIGANQPQHF. CDR3 coding DNA: TGTGCCAGCAGCTTACAGCCAATCGGGGCCAATCAGCCCCAGCATTTT.

V is TRBV4-1 and J is TRBJ2-7, with D perhaps matching TRBD2 (7 bases). V lost 0 bases, J lost 5 bases, and 26 bases lay in between. This CDR3 is 19 amino acids long. Germline V gene lookup returns CDR1 MGHRA and CDR2 YSYEKL. The CDR3 loop is CASSQEGGGEGYRMDEQYF. DNA of the CDR3: TGCGCCAGCAGCCAAGAGGGGGGGGGCGAGGGCTATAGAATGGACGAGCAGTACTTC.

The table lists this clonotype with many counts. The rearrangement uses TRBV12-3 or TRBV12-4 and TRBJ1-5; TRBD1 is a possible D gene (5 bases). The CDR3 has 13 amino acids. Trimming shortened V by 8 bases and J by 3 bases, and 11 bases separated the two germline ends. CDR3: CASAGAINQPQHF. Here the CDR3 DNA reads TGTGCCAGCGCCGGGGCCATCAATCAGCCCCAGCATTTT.

This clonotype was detected many times. The chain recombines TRBV20-1 with TRBJ1-2; 10 bases map to TRBD1. Germline-derived CDR1 and CDR2 are DFQATT and SNEGSKA (reference sequence). V gave up 5 bases and J gave up 7 bases; unmatched junction bases: 4. This CDR3 is built from 12 residues. The DNA for the CDR3 is TGCAGTGCTTCCCGACAGGGGGCTGGCTACACCTTC. Its translation is CSASRQGAGYTF.

The J gene is TRBJ2-7, the V gene TRBV7-8; 8 nucleotides match TRBD1. Trimming removed 2 bases from V and 4 bases from J; junction bases left unmatched: 7. The germline V gene has CDR1 SGHVS and CDR2 FQNEAQ. The CDR3 has 15 residues. CDR3 nucleotides: TGTGCCAGCAGCTTATTACCGGGACAGGTGTACGAGCAGTACTTC. It yields the protein CASSLLPGQVYEQYF.

This clonotype was seen ten or more times. CDR3: CASSLFIDQPQHF. The CDR3 DNA is TGTGCCAGCAGCTTATTCATCGATCAGCCCCAGCATTTT. The V gene is TRBV11-2, the J gene TRBJ1-5, with D uncertain. The CDR3 totals 13 residues. Trimming took off 2 bases at V and 5 bases at J, with 7 bases between the two ends. In germline, CDR1 is SGHAT, CDR2 FQNNGV. Using reference TRBV11-2 and TRBJ1-5 for the parts outside the CDR3, the full variable domain is EAGVAQSPRYKIIEKRQSVAFWCNPISGHATLYWYQQILGQGPKLLIQFQNNGVVDDSQLPKDRFSAERLKGVDSTLKIQPAKLEDSAVYLCASSLFIDQPQHFGDGTRLSIL.

The chain carries TRBV20-1 and TRBJ1-3; no clear D gene. CDR1 and CDR2 from the germline V gene are DFQATT and SNEGSKA (reference sequence). The CDR3 consists of 12 residues. The germline V and J ends were trimmed by 5 bases and 1 base, with 6 bases remaining between them. CDR3 sequence reads: CSALGSGNTIYF. CDR3 coding DNA: TGCAGTGCTCTCGGGTCTGGAAACACCATATATTTT.